This T cell receptor (beta chain) was profiled in a study of PD-L1 blockade in urothelial cancer. Turning to the study itself: Investigators checked blood 3 weeks (second dose) and 6 weeks after treatment start. Blood samples had a median of approximately 150,000 T cells, 75,000 or so unique TCRs, and clonality roughly 0.08.

Assay: immunoSEQ multiplex PCR; the TCRdb copy retains only in-frame clones and omits some. The sample carries roughly 56,000 clones, about 80% recorded once. V trimming: 7 bases; J trimming: 1 base; junction bases outside the gene matches: 3. Looked up from germline, CDR1 is SNHLY and CDR2 is FYNNEI. This CDR3 is built from 14 residues. The material sequenced was PBMCs, taken around atezolizumab (anti-PD-L1) treatment. The TCR originated in a man between 65 and 85 years old with urothelial cancer. The chain carries TRBV2 and TRBJ2-2; 7 nucleotides agree with TRBD1. CDR3 bases: TGTGCCAGCACTCGGGACAGGAACACCGGGGAGCTGTTTTTT. This codes for CASTRDRNTGELFF.